The entry below describes one T cell receptor beta chain. What it binds is not known. Division of CD4+ cells produced a CD45RA+ naive subset and a CD45RA-negative memory subset. Sorted-subset replicate PCRs used around 200 ng of genomic DNA. This amount corresponded to about 30,000 T cell genomes. Profiling relied on immunoSEQ multiplex PCR, and the TCRdb table lists in-frame clones only, not all of them. The table has hundreds of thousands of clones, approximately 75% seen once. The CDR3 has 14 residues. Trimming took off 2 bases at V and 5 bases at J, with 9 bases between the two ends. Germline V lookup: CDR1 MNHEY, CDR2 SMNVEV (reference sequence). This record comes from a study of shared clonotypes between healthy human individuals. Study-level information: The composition of the donors was two women and three men aged 18 to 49.

Whole-study results and caveats: Generally, naive subsets (rather than memory subsets) showed larger estimated richness.

This TCR derives from a woman in her 30s in good health. The chain is built from TRBV27 and TRBJ1-4, with D possibly TRBD1 on 5 matching bases. The sequenced material came from memory CD4+ T cells sorted from blood. Subset of the sample: CD45RA-negative fraction. CDR3 residues: CASSLRQHNEKLFF. The CDR3 coding sequence is TGTGCCAGCAGTTTAAGACAGCACAATGAAAAACTGTTTTTT.